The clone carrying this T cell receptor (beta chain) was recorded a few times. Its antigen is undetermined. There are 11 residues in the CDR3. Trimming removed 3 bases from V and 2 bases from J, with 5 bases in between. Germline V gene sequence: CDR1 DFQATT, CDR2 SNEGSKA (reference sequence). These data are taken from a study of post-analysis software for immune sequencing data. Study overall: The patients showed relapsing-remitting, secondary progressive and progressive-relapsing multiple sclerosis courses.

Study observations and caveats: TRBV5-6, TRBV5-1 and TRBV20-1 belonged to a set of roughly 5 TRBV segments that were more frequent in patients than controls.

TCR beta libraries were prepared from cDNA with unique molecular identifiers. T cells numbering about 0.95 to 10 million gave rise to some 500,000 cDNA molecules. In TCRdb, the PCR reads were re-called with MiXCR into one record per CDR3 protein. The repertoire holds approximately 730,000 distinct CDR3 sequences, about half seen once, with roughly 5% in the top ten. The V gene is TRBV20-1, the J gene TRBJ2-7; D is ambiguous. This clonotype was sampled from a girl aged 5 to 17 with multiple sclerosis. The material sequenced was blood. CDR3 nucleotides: TGCAGTGCTAGCGGTACCTACGAGCAGTACTTC. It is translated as CSASGTYEQYF.